This T cell receptor beta chain was sequenced for a study of regulatory T cells in long-lasting Graves disease. V dropped 5 bases and J dropped 3; count of bases not matched to a gene: 6. The CDR3 sequence is 14 residues long. The germline CDR1 and CDR2 sequences are SEHNR and FQNEAQ (reference sequence). Documented time point: persistent/refractory GD, antithyroid drugs over 5 years with positive TRAb. RNA isolated from PBMCs was used to make the TCR library. A blood draw put around 9 milliliters of peripheral blood into EDTA tubes. In building TCR beta libraries, iRepertoire HTBI primers were used together with Arm-PCR of CDR3 regions. TCRdb called the multiplex PCR reads again in MiXCR, with one record for every CDR3 protein. The data show a few hundred thousand distinct CDR3 sequences, 21% seen once. General study results and limits: Study of thyroid tissue was not done, with only peripheral blood studied. The number of shared public clonotypes was higher in persistent patients (fewer than 3,000) than new patients (approximately 1,000).

With regard to this clonotype: The antigen is not known.

This receptor was obtained from a female donor with Graves disease. The gene calls are TRBV7-9 and TRBJ2-7; 8 bases are shared with TRBD1. Material: peripheral blood mononuclear cells (PBMCs), obtained when the disease was refractory, from a patient treated with antithyroid drugs. The CDR3 DNA sequence: TGTGCCAGCAGCCACCGGGACAGGCTCTACGAGCAGTACTTC. Amino acid sequence: CASSHRDRLYEQYF.